This entry lists 17 T cell receptor beta chains sequenced from one sample in a study of shared clonotypes between healthy human individuals. The repertoire was sequenced with immunoSEQ multiplex PCR; TCRdb's copy has only in-frame clones and lacks some. The table records millions of clones, around 90% of them present only once. Sequencing was carried out using naive CD4+ T cells sorted from blood. The subset was: CD45RA+ positively selected. These receptors were obtained from a man between 18 and 35 years old in good health.

The chain combines TRBV27 with TRBJ2-3; D possibly uses TRBD1 or TRBD2 (5 bases each). Trimming took off 7 bases at V and 7 bases at J, with 12 bases between the two ends. The CDR3 spans 12 residues. Germline V gene sequence: CDR1 MNHEY, CDR2 SMNVEV (reference sequence). CDR3 protein: CASNPGTNTQYF. The CDR3 nucleotides read TGTGCCAGCAACCCCGGGACGAATACGCAGTATTTT.

The chain has TRBV29-1 and TRBJ1-2; D may be TRBD1 (5 bases). V lost 6 bases and J 4 bases, leaving 9 bases between the germline ends. CDR1 and CDR2 from the germline V gene are SQVTM and ANQGSEA. The CDR3 length is 11 residues. In DNA, the CDR3 is TGCAGCGTCGGACAAAGCTATGGCTACACCTTC. Translating it yields CSVGQSYGYTF.

The chain combines TRBV7-2 with TRBJ2-1, with 9 bases lining up with TRBD2. Per the germline V gene, CDR1 is SGHTA and CDR2 is FQGNSA. J was trimmed by 4 bases and V by 5 bases; bases with no gene match: 12. The CDR3 covers 17 residues. The CDR3 protein is CASSPRIAGAKYNEQFF. The DNA of the CDR3 is TGTGCCAGCAGCCCGAGAATAGCGGGAGCCAAATACAATGAGCAGTTCTTC.

The V gene is TRBV18, the J gene TRBJ2-7, with D possibly TRBD1 on 6 matching bases. The germline V and J ends were trimmed by 3 bases and 2 bases, with 17 bases remaining between them. Germline V lookup: CDR1 KGHSH, CDR2 LQKENI. This CDR3 comprises 16 residues. The CDR3 region has the DNA TGTGCCAGCTCACCTCCGGACAGCCGCTTTACCTACGAGCAGTACTTC. This translates into CASSPPDSRFTYEQYF.

The V gene is TRBV5-8, the J gene TRBJ2-7, with TRBD1 matching 8 bases. The CDR3 sequence is 15 residues long. Germline V lookup: CDR1 SGHTS, CDR2 YDEGEE. Trimming cost V 4 bases and J 5 bases; bases outside gene matches: 11. The CDR3 loop is CASSPRTGKVDEQYF. DNA for the CDR3: TGTGCCAGCAGCCCTAGGACAGGGAAGGTGGACGAGCAGTACTTC.

The rearrangement links TRBV15 to TRBJ1-3, with 7 positions matching TRBD1. CDR1 LNHNV and CDR2 YYDKDF come from the germline V gene (reference sequence). The trim removed 1 base at V and 0 bases at J, leaving 0 bases unmatched. CDR3 length: 15 residues. CDR3: CATSRGDSSGNTIYF. CDR3 bases: TGTGCCACCAGCAGAGGGGACAGCTCTGGAAACACCATATATTTT.

V is TRBV29-1 and J is TRBJ1-4; 7 positions agree with TRBD1. Losses at the gene ends were 8 bases for V and 4 bases for J; bases not matched to a gene: 10. This CDR3 is 14 amino acids long. Germline V gene data show CDR1 as SQVTM and CDR2 as ANQGSEA. The CDR3 loop reads CSHSRGVGNEKLFF. The CDR3 region has the DNA TGCAGCCATAGCAGGGGGGTTGGTAATGAAAAACTGTTTTTT.

The V gene is TRBV6-6, the J gene TRBJ2-7, with no clear D. V was trimmed by 0 bases and J by 0 bases, leaving 9 bases between them. The germline gives CDR1 MNHNY, CDR2 SVGAGI (reference sequence). This CDR3 comprises 15 residues. The DNA of the CDR3 is TGTGCCAGCAGTTACTCGGTCAGCAGCTCCTACGAGCAGTACTTC. This encodes CASSYSVSSSYEQYF.

The V gene is TRBV6-1, the J gene TRBJ2-2, with D unresolved. The ends were cut back, 0 bases at V and 7 bases at J, with 12 bases in the middle. Germline V gene sequence: CDR1 MNHNS, CDR2 SASEGT. The CDR3 totals 15 residues. DNA of the CDR3: TGTGCCAGCAGTGAAGCCCGAGGCTTTGGCGGGGAGCTGTTTTTT. Translating it yields CASSEARGFGGELFF.

This clone was detected once. The chain couples TRBV29-1 to TRBJ2-7; TRBD1 aligns across 11 bases. Germline V gives CDR1 SQVTM, CDR2 ANQGSEA. This CDR3 comprises 13 residues. V shed 4 bases, J shed 4 bases, and the junction held 3 bases outside the gene matches. The CDR3 region has the DNA TGCAGCGTTGGGACAGGGGGCAGATACGAGCAGTACTTC. Translation: CSVGTGGRYEQYF.

J is TRBJ1-6 and V is TRBV7-2; D might be TRBD1 (6 bases). The CDR3 extends over 16 amino acids. Germline CDR1 SGHTA, CDR2 FQGNSA. V lost 5 bases and J lost 4, with 15 bases in between. The CDR3 spells CASSRNTGRYNSPLHF. CDR3 DNA: TGTGCCAGCAGCCGCAATACAGGGCGTTATAATTCACCCCTCCACTTT.

The genes are TRBV5-5 and TRBJ2-5; D uncertain. The V end was cut by 7 bases, the J end by 7 bases, with 11 bases between. This CDR3 has 11 amino acids. From germline, CDR1 is SGHKS and CDR2 YYEKEE (reference sequence). CDR3 sequence reads: CASSPFGTQYF. The CDR3 DNA reads TGTGCCAGCTCACCCTTTGGGACCCAGTACTTC.

This chain uses TRBV30 with TRBJ1-2; D is uncertain. The CDR3 is 14 residues long. Germline values: CDR1 GTSNPN, CDR2 SVGIG (reference sequence). The ends were cut back, 0 bases at V and 8 bases at J, with 16 bases in the middle. The CDR3 DNA reads as TGTGCCTGGAGTGTAAAAGGCTCCCCGGGAGGCTACACCTTC. Amino acid sequence: CAWSVKGSPGGYTF.

The chain couples TRBV18 to TRBJ2-7, with 8 positions matching TRBD2. Germline V gives CDR1 KGHSH, CDR2 LQKENI. J was trimmed by 5 bases and V by 0 bases; bases with no gene match: 9. This CDR3 region has 16 residues. Written as DNA, the CDR3 is TGTGCCAGCTCACCACCGGGAGCGGGGGCGGAGGACGAGCAGTACTTC. It encodes CASSPPGAGAEDEQYF.

The chain is built from TRBV6-1 and TRBJ2-2; a possible D gene is TRBD1 (6 bases). The CDR3 is made up of 14 amino acids. V lost 6 bases and J 4 bases, leaving 12 bases between the germline ends. Germline values: CDR1 MNHNS, CDR2 SASEGT. CDR3 loop: CASRVTGITGELFF. The CDR3 DNA is TGTGCCAGCAGGGTAACAGGGATCACCGGGGAGCTGTTTTTT.

This rearrangement joins TRBV30 to TRBJ2-2, with D uncertain. The CDR3 runs 12 residues. The V gene lost 4 bases and the J gene lost 4 bases, with 7 bases spanning the gap. Germline CDR1 GTSNPN, CDR2 SVGIG (reference sequence). The CDR3 DNA reads TGTGCCTGGAAATCCGGCACCGGGGAGCTGTTTTTT. Its protein is CAWKSGTGELFF.

This clone has just a few counts. This chain links TRBV7-8 with TRBJ2-2, with D unresolved. Trimming left V 8 bases short and J 7 bases short, with 8 bases between. CDR3 length equals 11 residues. CDR1 and CDR2 (germline): SGHVS, FQNEAQ. The CDR3 here is CASENSGELFF. CDR3 nucleotide sequence: TGTGCCAGCGAGAATAGCGGGGAGCTGTTTTTT.